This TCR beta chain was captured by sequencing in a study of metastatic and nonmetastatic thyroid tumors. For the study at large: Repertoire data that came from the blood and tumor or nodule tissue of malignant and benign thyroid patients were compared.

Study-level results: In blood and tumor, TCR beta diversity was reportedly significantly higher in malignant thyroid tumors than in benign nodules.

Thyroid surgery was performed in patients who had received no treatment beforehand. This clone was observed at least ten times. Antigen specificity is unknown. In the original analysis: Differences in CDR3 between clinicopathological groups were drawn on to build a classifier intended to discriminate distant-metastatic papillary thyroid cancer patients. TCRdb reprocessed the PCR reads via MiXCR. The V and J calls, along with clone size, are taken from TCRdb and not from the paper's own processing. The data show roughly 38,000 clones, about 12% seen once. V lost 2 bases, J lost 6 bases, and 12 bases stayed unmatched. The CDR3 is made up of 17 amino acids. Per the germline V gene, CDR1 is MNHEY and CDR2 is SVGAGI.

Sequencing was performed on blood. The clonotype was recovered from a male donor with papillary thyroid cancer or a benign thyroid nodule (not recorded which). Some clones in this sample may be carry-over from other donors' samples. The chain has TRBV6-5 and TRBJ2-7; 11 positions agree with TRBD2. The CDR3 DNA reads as TGTGCCAGCAGTTACGCATTAGCGGGAGGGCCCGGATTCGAGCAGTACTTC. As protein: CASSYALAGGPGFEQYF.